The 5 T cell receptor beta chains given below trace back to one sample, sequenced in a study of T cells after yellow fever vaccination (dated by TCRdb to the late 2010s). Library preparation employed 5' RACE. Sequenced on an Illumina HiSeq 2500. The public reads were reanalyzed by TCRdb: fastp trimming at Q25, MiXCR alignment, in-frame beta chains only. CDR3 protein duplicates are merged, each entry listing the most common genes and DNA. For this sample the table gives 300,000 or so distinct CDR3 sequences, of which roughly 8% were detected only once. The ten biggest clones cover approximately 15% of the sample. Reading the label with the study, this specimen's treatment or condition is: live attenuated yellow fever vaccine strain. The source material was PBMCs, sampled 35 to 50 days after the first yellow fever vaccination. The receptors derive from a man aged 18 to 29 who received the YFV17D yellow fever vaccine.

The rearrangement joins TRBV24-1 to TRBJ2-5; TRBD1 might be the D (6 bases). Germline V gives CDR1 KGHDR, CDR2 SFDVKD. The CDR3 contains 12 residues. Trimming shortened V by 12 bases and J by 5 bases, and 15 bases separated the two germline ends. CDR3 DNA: TGTGCCGACTCCGGGACACCGGAGACCCAGTACTTC. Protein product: CADSGTPETQYF.

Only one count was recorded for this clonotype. The DNA of the CDR3 is TGTGCCAGCAGCCGAAGTTACTTAAGCACAGATACGCAGTATTTT. Protein sequence: CASSRSYLSTDTQYF. The V gene is TRBV7-2, the J gene TRBJ2-3; D unclear. Trimming pared 5 bases from V and 0 bases from J, leaving 12 bases between. The CDR3 is made up of 15 amino acids. Germline V gives CDR1 SGHTA, CDR2 FQGNSA.

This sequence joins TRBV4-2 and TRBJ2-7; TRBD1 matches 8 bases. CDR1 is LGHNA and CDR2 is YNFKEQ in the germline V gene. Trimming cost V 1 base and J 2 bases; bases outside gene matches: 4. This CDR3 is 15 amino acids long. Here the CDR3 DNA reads TGTGCCAGCAGCCAAGGGGGACAGGAAGCCTACGAGCAGTACTTC. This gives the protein CASSQGGQEAYEQYF.

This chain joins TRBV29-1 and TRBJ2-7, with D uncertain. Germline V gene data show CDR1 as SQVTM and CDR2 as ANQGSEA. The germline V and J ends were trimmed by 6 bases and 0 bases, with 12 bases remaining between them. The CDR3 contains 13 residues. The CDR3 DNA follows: TGCAGCGTGACTCAAGAAAACTCCTACGAGCAGTACGTC. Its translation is CSVTQENSYEQYV.

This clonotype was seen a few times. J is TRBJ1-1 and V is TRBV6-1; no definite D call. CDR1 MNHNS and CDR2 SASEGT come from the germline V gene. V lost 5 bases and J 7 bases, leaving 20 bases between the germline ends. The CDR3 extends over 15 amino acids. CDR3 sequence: CASSPHSDDRIEAFF. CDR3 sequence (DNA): TGTGCCAGCAGTCCCCACAGCGACGATCGGATTGAAGCTTTCTTT.